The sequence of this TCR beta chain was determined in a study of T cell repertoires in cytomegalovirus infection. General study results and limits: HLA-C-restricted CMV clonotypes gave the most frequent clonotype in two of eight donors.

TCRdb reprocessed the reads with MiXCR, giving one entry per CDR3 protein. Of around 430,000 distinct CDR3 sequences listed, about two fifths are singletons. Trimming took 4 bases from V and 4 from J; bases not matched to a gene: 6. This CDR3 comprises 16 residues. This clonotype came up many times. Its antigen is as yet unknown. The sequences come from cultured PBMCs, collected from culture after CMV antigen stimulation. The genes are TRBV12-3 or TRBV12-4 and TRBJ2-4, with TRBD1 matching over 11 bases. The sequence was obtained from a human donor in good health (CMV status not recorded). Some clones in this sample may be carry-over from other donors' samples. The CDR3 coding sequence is TGTGCCAGCAGTTCTCGGACAGGGGGCAGGAAAAACATTCAGTACTTC. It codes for CASSSRTGGRKNIQYF.